This T cell receptor (beta chain) was observed in a study of T cell responses to AZD1222 COVID-19 vaccine. TCRdb keeps only in-frame clones here, not all; method: immunoSEQ multiplex PCR. The sample comprises some 130,000 clones, about nine tenths of which are singletons, and 20% to 25% rests with the top ten. The V gene lost 7 bases and the J gene lost 7 bases, with 9 bases spanning the gap. The CDR3 spans 12 residues. This material consisted of peripheral blood, taken on day 0 of AZD1222 vaccination. The V call is TRBV5-7, the J call TRBJ1-6; D not resolved. TRBV5-7 falls under the ORF class, with uncertain function. This TCR was recovered from an adult in good health. The CDR3 loop is CASEEGNSPLHF. The CDR3 DNA is TGTGCCAGCGAAGAAGGGAATTCACCCCTCCACTTT.